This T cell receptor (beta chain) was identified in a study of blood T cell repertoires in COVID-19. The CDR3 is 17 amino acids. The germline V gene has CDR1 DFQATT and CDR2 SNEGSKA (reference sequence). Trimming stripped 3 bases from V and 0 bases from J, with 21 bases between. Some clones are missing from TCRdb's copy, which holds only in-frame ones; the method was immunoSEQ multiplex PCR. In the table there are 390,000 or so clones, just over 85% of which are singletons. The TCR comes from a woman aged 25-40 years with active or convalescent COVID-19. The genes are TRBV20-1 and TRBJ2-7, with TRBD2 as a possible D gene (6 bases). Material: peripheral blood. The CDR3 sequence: CSASNPFGGGSSYEQYF. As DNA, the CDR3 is TGCAGTGCTAGTAACCCTTTTGGGGGAGGTTCCTCCTACGAGCAGTACTTC.